This TCR beta chain was recovered during a study of T cell repertoires in cytomegalovirus infection. At the level of the study: It can be stated that public TCR beta signatures indicated CMV infection as well as a matching HLA type.

Germline loops: CDR1 MGHRA, CDR2 YSYEKL. The CDR3 consists of 16 residues. Trimming took 2 bases from V and 4 from J; bases not matched to a gene: 8. This clonotype was seen repeatedly, ten times or more. Its target is not known. TCRdb itself ran the reads through MiXCR, one entry per CDR3 protein. The sample yields around 630,000 distinct CDR3 sequences, approximately 25% seen once. General study points: The cumulative frequency of public TCR beta families distinguished individuals who carried CMV together with the relevant HLA.

The source material was CD8+ T cells from PBMCs. This TCR was sampled from a human donor in good health (CMV status not recorded). Some clones in this sample may be carry-over from other donors' samples. The chain links TRBV4-1 to TRBJ2-5, with 9 bases lining up with TRBD1. CDR3 in DNA: TGCGCCAGCAGCCAACGGCGACAGGGGGGATTAGAGACCCAGTACTTC. Translated: CASSQRRQGGLETQYF.